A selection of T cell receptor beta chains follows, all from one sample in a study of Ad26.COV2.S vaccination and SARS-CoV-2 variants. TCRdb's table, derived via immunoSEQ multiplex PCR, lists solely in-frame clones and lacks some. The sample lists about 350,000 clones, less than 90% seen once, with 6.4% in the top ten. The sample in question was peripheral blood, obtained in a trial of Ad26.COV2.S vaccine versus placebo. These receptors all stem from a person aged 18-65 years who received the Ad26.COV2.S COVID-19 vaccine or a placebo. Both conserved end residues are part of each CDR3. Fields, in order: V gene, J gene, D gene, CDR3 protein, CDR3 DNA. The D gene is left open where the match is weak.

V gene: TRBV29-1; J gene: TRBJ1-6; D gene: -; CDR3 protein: CSVGSGGNSPLHF; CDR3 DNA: TGCAGCGTTGGGTCAGGTGGGAATTCACCCCTCCACTTT
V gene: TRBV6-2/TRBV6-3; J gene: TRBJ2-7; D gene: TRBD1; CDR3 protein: CASSLSGQGSFAYEQYF; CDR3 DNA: TGTGCCAGCAGTCTCTCGGGACAGGGGTCGTTTGCCTACGAGCAGTACTTC
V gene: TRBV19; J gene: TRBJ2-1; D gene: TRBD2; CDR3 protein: CASSIGRGLAGIYEQFF; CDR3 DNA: TGTGCCAGTAGTATAGGGAGGGGACTAGCGGGAATCTATGAGCAGTTCTTC
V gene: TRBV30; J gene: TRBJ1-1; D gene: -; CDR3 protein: CAWSVSSTSTEAFF; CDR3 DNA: TGTGCCTGGAGTGTATCCTCAACCAGCACTGAAGCTTTCTTT
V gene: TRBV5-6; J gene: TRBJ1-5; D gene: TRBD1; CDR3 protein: CASSKGSQGTRQPQHF; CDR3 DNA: TGTGCCAGCAGCAAAGGCTCACAGGGGACGCGTCAGCCCCAGCATTTT
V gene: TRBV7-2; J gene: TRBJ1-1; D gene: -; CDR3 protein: CASRATGRQKYNTEAFF; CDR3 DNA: TGTGCCAGCAGGGCTACAGGGAGGCAAAAATACAACACTGAAGCTTTCTTT
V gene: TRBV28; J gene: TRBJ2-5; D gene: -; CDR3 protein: CASSLRMGTQYF; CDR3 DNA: TGTGCCAGCAGTTTACGAATGGGGACCCAGTACTTC
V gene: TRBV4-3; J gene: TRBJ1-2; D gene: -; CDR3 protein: CASSPAGGRGYGYTF; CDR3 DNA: TGCGCCAGCAGCCCAGCGGGGGGCAGGGGCTATGGCTACACCTTC
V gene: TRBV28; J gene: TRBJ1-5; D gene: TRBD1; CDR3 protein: CASSTITGDQPQHF; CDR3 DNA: TGTGCCAGCAGTACCATCACAGGGGATCAGCCCCAGCATTTT
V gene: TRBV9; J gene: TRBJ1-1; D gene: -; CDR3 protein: CASSVGHRNTEAFF; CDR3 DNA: TGTGCCAGCAGCGTAGGGCACCGGAACACTGAAGCTTTCTTT